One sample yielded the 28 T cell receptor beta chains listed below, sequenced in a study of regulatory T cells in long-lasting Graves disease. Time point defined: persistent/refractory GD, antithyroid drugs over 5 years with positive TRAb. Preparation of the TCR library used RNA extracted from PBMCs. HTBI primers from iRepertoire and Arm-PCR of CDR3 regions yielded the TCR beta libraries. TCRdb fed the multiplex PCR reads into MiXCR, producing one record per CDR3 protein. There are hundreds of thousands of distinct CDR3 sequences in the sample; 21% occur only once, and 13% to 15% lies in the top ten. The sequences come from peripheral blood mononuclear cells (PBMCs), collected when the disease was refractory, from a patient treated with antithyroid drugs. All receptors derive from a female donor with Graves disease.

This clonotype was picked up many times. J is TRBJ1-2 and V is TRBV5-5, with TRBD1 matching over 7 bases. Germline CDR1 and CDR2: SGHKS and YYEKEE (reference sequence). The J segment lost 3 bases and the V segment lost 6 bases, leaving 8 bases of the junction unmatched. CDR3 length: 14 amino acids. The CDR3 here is CASNNRDRYYGYTF. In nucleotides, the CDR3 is TGTGCCAGCAACAACCGGGACAGATACTATGGCTACACCTTC.

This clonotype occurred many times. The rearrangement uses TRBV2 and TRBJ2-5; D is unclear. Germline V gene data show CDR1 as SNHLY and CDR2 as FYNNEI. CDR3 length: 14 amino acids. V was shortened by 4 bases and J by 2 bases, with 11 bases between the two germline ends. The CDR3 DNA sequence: TGTGCCAGCAGTGGAGCAGGTGGGCAAGAGACCCAGTACTTC. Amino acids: CASSGAGGQETQYF.

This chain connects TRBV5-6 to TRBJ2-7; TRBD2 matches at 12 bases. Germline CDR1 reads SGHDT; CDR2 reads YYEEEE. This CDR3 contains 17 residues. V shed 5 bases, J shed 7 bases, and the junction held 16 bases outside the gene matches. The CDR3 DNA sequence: TGTGCCAGCAGTTACGGACTAGCGGGACAGGTTACTGAAGAGCAGTACTTC. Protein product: CASSYGLAGQVTEEQYF.

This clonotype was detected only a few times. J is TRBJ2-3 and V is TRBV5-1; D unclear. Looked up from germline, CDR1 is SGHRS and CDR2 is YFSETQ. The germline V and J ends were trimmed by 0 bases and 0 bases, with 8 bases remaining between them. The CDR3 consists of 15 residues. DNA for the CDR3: TGCGCCAGCAGCTTGGTTCATTCTAGCACAGATACGCAGTATTTT. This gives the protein CASSLVHSSTDTQYF. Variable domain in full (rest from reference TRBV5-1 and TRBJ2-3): KAGVTQTPRYLIKTRGQQVTLSCSPISGHRSVSWYQQTPGQGLQFLFEYFSETQRNKGNFPGRFSGRQFSNSRSEMNVSTLELGDSALYLCASSLVHSSTDTQYFGPGTRLTVL.

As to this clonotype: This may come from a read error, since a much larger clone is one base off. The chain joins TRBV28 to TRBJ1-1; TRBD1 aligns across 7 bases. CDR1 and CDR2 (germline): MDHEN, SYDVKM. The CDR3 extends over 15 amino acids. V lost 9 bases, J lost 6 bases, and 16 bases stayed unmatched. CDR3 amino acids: CASFIPGGSGAEAFF. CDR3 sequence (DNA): TGTGCCAGTTTCATTCCAGGGGGTTCGGGGGCTGAAGCTTTCTTT. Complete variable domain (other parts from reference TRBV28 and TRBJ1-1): DVKVTQSSRYLVKRTGEKVFLECVQDMDHENMFWYRQDPGLGLRLIYFSYDVKMKEKGDIPEGYSVSREKKERFSLILESASTNQTSMYLCASFIPGGSGAEAFFGQGTRLTVV.

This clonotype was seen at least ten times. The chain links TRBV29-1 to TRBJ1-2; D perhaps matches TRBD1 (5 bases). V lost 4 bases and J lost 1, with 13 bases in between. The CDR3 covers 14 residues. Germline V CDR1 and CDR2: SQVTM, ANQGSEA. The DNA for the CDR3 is TGCAGCGTTGTTCGGGACGGCAATAACTATGGCTACACCTTC. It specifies CSVVRDGNNYGYTF. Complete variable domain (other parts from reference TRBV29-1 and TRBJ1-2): SAVISQKPSRDICQRGTSLTIQCQVDSQVTMMFWYRQQPGQSLTLIATANQGSEATYESGFVIDKFPISRPNLTFSTLTVSNMSPEDSSIYLCSVVRDGNNYGYTFGSGTRLTVV.

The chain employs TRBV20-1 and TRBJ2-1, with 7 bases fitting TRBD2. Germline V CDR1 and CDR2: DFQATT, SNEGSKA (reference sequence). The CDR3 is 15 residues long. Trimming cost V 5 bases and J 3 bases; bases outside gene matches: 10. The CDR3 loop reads CSAQSWSSGYNEQFF. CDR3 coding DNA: TGCAGTGCTCAGAGTTGGTCTAGCGGCTACAATGAGCAGTTCTTC.

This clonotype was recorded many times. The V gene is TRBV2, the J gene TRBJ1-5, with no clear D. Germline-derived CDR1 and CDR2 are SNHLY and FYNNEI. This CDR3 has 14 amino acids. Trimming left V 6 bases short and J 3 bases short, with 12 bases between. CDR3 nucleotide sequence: TGTGCCAGCAGGGCTCGTGGTGTCAATCAGCCCCAGCATTTT. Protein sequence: CASRARGVNQPQHF. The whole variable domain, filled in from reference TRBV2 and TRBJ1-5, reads EPEVTQTPSHQVTQMGQEVILRCVPISNHLYFYWYRQILGQKVEFLVSFYNNEISEKSEIFDDQFSVERPDGSNFTLKIRSTKLEDSAMYFCASRARGVNQPQHFGDGTRLSIL.

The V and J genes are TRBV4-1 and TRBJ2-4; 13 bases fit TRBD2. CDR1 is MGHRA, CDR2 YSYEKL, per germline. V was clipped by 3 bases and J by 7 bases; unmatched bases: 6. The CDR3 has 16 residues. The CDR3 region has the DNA TGCGCCAGCAGCCAGGGACTAGCGGGACTTTGGAACATTCAGTACTTC. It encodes CASSQGLAGLWNIQYF.

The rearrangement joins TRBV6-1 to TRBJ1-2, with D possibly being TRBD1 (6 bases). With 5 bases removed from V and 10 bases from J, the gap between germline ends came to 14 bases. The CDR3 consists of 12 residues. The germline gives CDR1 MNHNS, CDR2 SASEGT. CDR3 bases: TGTGCCAGCAGTAAGGGGGACAAAAACTACACCTTC. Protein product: CASSKGDKNYTF.

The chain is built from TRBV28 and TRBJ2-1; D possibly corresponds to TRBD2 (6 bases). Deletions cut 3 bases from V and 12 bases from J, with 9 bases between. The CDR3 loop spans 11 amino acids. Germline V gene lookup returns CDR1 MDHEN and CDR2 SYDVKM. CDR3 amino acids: CASSFREAQFF. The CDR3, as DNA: TGTGCCAGCAGTTTTAGGGAGGCGCAGTTCTTC.

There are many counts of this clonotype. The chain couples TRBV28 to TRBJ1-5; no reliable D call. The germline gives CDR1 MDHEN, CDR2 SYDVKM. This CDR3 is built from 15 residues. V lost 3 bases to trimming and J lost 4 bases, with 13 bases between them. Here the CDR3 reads CASSLSPVGNQPQHF. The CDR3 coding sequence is TGTGCCAGCAGTTTGAGTCCAGTGGGTAATCAGCCCCAGCATTTT. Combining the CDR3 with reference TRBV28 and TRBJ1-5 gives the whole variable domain DVKVTQSSRYLVKRTGEKVFLECVQDMDHENMFWYRQDPGLGLRLIYFSYDVKMKEKGDIPEGYSVSREKKERFSLILESASTNQTSMYLCASSLSPVGNQPQHFGDGTRLSIL.

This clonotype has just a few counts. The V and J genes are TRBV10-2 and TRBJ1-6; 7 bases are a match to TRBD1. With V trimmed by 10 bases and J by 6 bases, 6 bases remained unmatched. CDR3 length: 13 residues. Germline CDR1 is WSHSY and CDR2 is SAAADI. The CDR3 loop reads CATSGTANSPLHF. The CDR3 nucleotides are TGCGCCACCTCCGGGACAGCTAATTCACCCCTCCACTTT.

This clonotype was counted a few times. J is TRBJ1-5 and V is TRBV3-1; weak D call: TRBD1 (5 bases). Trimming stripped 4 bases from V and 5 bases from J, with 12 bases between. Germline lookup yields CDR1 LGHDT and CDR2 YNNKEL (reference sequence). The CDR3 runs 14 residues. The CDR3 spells CASSLTGMDQPQHF. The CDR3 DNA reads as TGTGCCAGCAGCCTTACAGGTATGGATCAGCCCCAGCATTTT.

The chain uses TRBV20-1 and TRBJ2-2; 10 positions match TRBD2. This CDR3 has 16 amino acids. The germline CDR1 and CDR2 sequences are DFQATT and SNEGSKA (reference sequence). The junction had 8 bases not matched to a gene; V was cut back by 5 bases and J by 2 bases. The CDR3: CSAFPGLAENTGELFF. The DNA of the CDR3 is TGCAGTGCTTTCCCCGGACTAGCGGAAAACACCGGGGAGCTGTTTTTT.

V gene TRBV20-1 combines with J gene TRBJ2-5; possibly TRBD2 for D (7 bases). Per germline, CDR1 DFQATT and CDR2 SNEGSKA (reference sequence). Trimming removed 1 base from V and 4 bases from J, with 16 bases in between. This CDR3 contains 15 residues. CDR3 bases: TGCAGTGCTAGAGGGGGGCGGGAGACGTTAGAGACCCAGTACTTC. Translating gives CSARGGRETLETQYF.

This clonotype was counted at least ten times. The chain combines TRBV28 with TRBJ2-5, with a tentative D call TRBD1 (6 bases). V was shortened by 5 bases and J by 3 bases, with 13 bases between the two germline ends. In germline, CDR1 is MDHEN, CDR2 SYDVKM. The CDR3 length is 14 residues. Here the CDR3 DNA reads TGTGCCAGCAGTCCTGACAGGTTGGAAGAGACCCAGTACTTC. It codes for CASSPDRLEETQYF.

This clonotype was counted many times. DNA for the CDR3: TGTGCCAGCCATATCCAGGGGGCTCGTCAGCCCCAGCATTTT. Its protein product is CASHIQGARQPQHF. V gene TRBV2 combines with J gene TRBJ1-5, with 8 bases aligning to TRBD1. There are 14 residues in the CDR3. With V trimmed by 8 bases and J by 6 bases, 9 bases remained unmatched. The germline CDR1 and CDR2 sequences are SNHLY and FYNNEI.

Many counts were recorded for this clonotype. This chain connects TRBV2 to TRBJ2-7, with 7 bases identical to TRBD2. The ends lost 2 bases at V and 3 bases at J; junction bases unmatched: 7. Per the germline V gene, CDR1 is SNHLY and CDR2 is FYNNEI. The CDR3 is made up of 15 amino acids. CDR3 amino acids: CASSENAGVVYEQYF. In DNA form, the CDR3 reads TGTGCCAGCAGTGAAAATGCGGGAGTGGTCTACGAGCAGTACTTC.

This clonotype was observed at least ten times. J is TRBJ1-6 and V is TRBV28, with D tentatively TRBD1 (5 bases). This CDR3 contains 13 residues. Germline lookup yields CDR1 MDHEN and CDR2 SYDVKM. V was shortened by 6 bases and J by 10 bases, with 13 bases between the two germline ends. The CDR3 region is CASSLPGESPLHF. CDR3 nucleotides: TGTGCCAGCAGCCTACCGGGGGAATCACCCCTCCACTTT.

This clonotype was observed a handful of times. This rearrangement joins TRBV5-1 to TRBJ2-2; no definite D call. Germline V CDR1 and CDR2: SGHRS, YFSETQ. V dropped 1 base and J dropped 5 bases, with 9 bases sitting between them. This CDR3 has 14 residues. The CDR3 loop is CASSLSRTTGELFF. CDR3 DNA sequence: TGCGCCAGCAGCTTGAGCAGGACGACCGGGGAGCTGTTTTTT.

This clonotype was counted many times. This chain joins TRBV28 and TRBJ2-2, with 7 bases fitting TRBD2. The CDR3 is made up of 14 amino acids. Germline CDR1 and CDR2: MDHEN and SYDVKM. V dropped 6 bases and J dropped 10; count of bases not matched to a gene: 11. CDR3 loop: CASSQPGGHPELFF. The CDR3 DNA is TGTGCCAGCAGCCAGCCGGGAGGACACCCGGAGCTGTTTTTT. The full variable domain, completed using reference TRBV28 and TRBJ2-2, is DVKVTQSSRYLVKRTGEKVFLECVQDMDHENMFWYRQDPGLGLRLIYFSYDVKMKEKGDIPEGYSVSREKKERFSLILESASTNQTSMYLCASSQPGGHPELFFGEGSRLTVL.

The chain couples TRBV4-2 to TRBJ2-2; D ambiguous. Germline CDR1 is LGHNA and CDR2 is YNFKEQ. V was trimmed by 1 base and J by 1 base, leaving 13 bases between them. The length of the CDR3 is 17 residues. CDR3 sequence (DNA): TGTGCCAGCAGCCAAGTTTCGTGGACGGAGAACACCGGGGAGCTGTTTTTT. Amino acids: CASSQVSWTENTGELFF.

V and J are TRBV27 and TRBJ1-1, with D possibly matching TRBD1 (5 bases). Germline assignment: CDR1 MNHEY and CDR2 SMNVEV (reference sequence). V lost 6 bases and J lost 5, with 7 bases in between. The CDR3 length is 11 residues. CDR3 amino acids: CASRRGTEAFF. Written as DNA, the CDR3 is TGTGCCAGCAGGAGGGGAACTGAAGCTTTCTTT.

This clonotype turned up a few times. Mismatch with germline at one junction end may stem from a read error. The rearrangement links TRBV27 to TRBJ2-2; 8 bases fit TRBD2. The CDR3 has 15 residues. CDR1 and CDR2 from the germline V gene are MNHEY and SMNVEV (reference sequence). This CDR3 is CASSPAGVGTGELLF. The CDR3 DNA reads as TGTGCCAGCAGTCCAGCGGGAGTAGGGACCGGGGAGCTGCTTTTT.

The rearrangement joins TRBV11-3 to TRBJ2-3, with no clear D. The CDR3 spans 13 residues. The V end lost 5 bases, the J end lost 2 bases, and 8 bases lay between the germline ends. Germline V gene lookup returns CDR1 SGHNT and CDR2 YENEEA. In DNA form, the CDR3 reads TGTGCCAGCAGCCGCCCGCCCACAGATACGCAGTATTTT. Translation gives CASSRPPTDTQYF.

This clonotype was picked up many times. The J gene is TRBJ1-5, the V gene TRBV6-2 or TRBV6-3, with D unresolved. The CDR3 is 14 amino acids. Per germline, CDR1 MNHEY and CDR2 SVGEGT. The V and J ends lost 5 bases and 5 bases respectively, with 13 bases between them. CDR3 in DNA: TGTGCCAGCAGTGGGATGGAAATCCATCAGCCCCAGCATTTT. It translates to CASSGMEIHQPQHF.

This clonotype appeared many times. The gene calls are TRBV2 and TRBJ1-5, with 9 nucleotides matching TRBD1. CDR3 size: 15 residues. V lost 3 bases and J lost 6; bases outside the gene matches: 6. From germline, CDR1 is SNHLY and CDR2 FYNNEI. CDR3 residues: CASSERTGDFQPQHF. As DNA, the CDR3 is TGTGCCAGCAGTGAGAGGACAGGGGATTTTCAGCCCCAGCATTTT. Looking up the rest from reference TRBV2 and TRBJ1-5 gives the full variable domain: EPEVTQTPSHQVTQMGQEVILRCVPISNHLYFYWYRQILGQKVEFLVSFYNNEISEKSEIFDDQFSVERPDGSNFTLKIRSTKLEDSAMYFCASSERTGDFQPQHFGDGTRLSIL.